The 8 T cell receptor beta chains below were found in one sample sequenced in a study of OX40 agonist ivuxolimab in advanced cancers. TCRdb's copy holds only in-frame clones and misses some; the assay was immunoSEQ multiplex PCR. The sample lists roughly 90,000 clones; 70% to 90% were seen once. This material consisted of CD4+ or CD8+ T cells sorted from blood, taken in a trial of the OX40 agonist ivuxolimab. Source of these receptors: an adult with an advanced solid tumor such as melanoma, head and neck, liver or kidney cancer.

V gene TRBV2 combines with J gene TRBJ1-2; D remains ambiguous. Trimming stripped 7 bases from V and 9 bases from J, with 18 bases between. The CDR3 is 13 amino acids. CDR1 is SNHLY, CDR2 FYNNEI, per germline. The CDR3 DNA sequence: TGTGCCAGCACTCGGACGGATTTGCGTAGCTACACCTTC. It encodes CASTRTDLRSYTF. The full variable domain, completed using reference TRBV2 and TRBJ1-2, is EPEVTQTPSHQVTQMGQEVILRCVPISNHLYFYWYRQILGQKVEFLVSFYNNEISEKSEIFDDQFSVERPDGSNFTLKIRSTKLEDSAMYFCASTRTDLRSYTFGSGTRLTVV.

The chain couples TRBV28 to TRBJ2-7; 7 bases match TRBD1. This CDR3 has 16 amino acids. Germline trimming cut 2 bases from V and 0 bases from J; bases unmatched to any gene: 7. From germline, CDR1 is MDHEN and CDR2 SYDVKM. CDR3 residues: CASSLGDRVSSYEQYF. The CDR3 DNA sequence: TGTGCCAGCAGTTTAGGAGACAGGGTGAGCTCCTACGAGCAGTACTTC.

The chain recombines TRBV4-1 with TRBJ2-7; D unresolved. This CDR3 comprises 14 residues. The V end was cut by 1 base, the J end by 5 bases, with 12 bases between. The V gene's germline CDR1 is MGHRA and CDR2 YSYEKL. CDR3 sequence: CASSQAAIRNEQYF. For the CDR3, the DNA is TGCGCCAGCAGCCAAGCCGCGATTCGGAACGAGCAGTACTTC.

This chain links TRBV5-1 with TRBJ2-7, with 8 bases aligning to TRBD1. V trimming: 0 bases; J trimming: 6 bases; junction bases outside the gene matches: 5. The CDR3 runs to 14 residues. Germline lookup yields CDR1 SGHRS and CDR2 YFSETQ. The CDR3 DNA reads as TGCGCCAGCAGCTTGGGGCAGGGGGCCAGCGAGCAGTACTTC. This codes for CASSLGQGASEQYF.

The chain uses TRBV9 and TRBJ2-5; 7 bases agree with TRBD1. Trimming at V came to 5 bases and at J to 4 bases, leaving 5 bases not matched to a gene. The CDR3 has 13 amino acids. Germline loops: CDR1 SGDLS, CDR2 YYNGEE. CDR3: CASSPGQIETQYF. The CDR3 nucleotides are TGTGCCAGCAGTCCGGGACAGATAGAGACCCAGTACTTC. Full variable domain (rest looked up from reference TRBV9 and TRBJ2-5): DSGVTQTPKHLITATGQRVTLRCSPRSGDLSVYWYQQSLDQGLQFLIQYYNGEERAKGNILERFSAQQFPDLHSELNLSSLELGDSALYFCASSPGQIETQYFGPGTRLLVL.

CDR3: CASSRQGRSEKLFF. The CDR3 nucleotides are TGTGCCAGCAGCCGACAGGGGAGGAGTGAAAAACTGTTTTTT. This sequence joins TRBV28 and TRBJ1-4, with TRBD1 identical over 8 bases. The CDR3 runs to 14 residues. The germline V gene has CDR1 MDHEN and CDR2 SYDVKM. V trimming: 6 bases; J trimming: 7 bases; junction bases outside the gene matches: 7.

The genes are TRBV7-2 and TRBJ2-1, with D perhaps TRBD2 (7 bases). V lost 1 base to trimming and J lost 7 bases, with 14 bases between them. Germline V lookup: CDR1 SGHTA, CDR2 FQGNSA. The CDR3 has 15 residues. The CDR3 region is CASSLGGGLGNEQFF. DNA of the CDR3: TGTGCCAGCAGCTTAGGCGGGGGCCTTGGGAATGAGCAGTTCTTC.

The chain uses TRBV10-3 and TRBJ1-2; tentatively, D is TRBD1 (5 bases). The CDR3 consists of 13 residues. Trimming cost V 5 bases and J 4 bases, with 11 bases left between them. Germline CDR1 is ENHRY and CDR2 is SYGVKD. DNA for the CDR3: TGTGCCATCAGTCCGGGGACCTTCTATGGCTACACCTTC. Encoded protein: CAISPGTFYGYTF.